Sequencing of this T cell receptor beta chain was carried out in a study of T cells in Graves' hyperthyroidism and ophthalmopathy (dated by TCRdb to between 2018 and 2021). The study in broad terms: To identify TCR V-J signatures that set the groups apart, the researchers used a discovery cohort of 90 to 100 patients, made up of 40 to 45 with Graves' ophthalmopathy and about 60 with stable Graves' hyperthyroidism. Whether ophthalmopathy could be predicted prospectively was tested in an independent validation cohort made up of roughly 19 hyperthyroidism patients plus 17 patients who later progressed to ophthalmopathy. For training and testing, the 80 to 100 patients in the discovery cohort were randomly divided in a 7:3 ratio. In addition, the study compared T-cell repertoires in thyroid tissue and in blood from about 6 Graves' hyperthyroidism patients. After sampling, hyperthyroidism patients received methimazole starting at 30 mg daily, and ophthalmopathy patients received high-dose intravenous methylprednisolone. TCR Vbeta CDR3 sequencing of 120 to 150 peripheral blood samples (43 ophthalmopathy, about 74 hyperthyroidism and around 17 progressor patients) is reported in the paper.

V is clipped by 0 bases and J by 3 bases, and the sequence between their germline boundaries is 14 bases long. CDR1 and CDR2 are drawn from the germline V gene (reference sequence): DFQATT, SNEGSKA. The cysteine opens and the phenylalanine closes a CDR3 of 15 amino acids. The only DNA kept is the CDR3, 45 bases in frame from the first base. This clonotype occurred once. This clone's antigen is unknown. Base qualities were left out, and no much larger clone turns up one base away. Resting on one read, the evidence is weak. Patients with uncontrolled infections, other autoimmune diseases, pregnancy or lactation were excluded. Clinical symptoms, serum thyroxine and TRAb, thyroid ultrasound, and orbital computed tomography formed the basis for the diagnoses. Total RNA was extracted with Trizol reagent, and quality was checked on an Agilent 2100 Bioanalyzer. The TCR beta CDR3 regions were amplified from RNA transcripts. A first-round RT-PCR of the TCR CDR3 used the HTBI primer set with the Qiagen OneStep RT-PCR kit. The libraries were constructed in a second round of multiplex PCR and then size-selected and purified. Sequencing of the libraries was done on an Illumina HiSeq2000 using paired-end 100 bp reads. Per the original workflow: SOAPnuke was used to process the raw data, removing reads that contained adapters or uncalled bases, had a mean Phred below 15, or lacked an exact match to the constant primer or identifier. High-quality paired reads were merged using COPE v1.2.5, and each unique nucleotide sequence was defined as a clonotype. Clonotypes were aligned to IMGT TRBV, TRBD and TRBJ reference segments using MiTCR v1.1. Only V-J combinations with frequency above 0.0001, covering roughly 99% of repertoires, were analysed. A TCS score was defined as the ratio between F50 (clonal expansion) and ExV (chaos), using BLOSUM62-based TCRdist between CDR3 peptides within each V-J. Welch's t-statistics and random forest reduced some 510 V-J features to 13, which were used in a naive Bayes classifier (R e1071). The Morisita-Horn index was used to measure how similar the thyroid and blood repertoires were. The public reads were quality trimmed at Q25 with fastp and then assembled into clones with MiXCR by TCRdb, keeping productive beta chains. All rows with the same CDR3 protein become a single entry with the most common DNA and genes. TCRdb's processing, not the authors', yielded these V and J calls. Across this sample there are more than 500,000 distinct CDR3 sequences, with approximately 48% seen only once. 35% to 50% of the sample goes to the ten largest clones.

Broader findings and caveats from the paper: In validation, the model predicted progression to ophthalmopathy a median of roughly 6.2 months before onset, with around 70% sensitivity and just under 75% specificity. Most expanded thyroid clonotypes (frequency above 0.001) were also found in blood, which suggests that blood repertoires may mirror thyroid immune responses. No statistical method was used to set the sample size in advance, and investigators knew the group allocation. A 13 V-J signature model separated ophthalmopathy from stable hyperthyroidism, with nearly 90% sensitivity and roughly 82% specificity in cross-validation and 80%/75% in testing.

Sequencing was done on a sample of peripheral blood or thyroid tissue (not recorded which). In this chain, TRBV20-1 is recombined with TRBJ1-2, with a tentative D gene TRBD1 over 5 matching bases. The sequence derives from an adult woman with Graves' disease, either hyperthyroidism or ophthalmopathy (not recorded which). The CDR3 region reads CSARDVAGVDYGYTF. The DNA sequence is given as TGCAGTGCTAGAGATGTAGCGGGGGTTGACTATGGCTACACCTTC.